This T cell receptor (beta chain) was captured by sequencing in a study of cytomegalovirus exposure and HLA in healthy donors. Study findings and constraints: The study designated fewer than 200 TCR beta chains cytomegalovirus-associated. Confirmation was obtained in vitro that a few CMV-associated chains are specific for CMV antigens.

The length of the CDR3 is 12 residues. Germline V gene sequence: CDR1 SNHLY, CDR2 FYNNEI. Trimming took off 7 bases at V and 6 bases at J, with 13 bases between the two ends. A word on this clone: Its specificity is unknown.

All donors participated as healthy donors of bone marrow. Amplification used 60 Vbeta primers and 13 Jbeta primers. The data were produced by immunoSEQ multiplex PCR, yet TCRdb's version contains in-frame clones alone and is incomplete. The sample yields 200,000 or so clones, of which the top ten take up approximately 0.74%. Sample: PBMCs. V gene TRBV2 combines with J gene TRBJ2-7; a weak D match, TRBD1 (6 bases). The receptor comes from a boy aged 5-17 years in good health and CMV-seronegative. The DNA of the CDR3 is TGTGCCAGCAATTCGTGGGGGCGCGAGCAGTACTTC. This codes for CASNSWGREQYF.